The count of the clone carrying this T cell receptor beta chain is one. Its specificity is not known. The source of the sample is a study of T cell clones after liver transplantation. The overall study: Immunosuppression withdrawal was tried within 2 years after liver transplantation in this trial. Post-transplant blood was tracked for graft-donor-reactive T cell clones identified in a pre-transplant mixed lymphocyte reaction. Study outcomes and limitations: Post-transplant, graft-donor-reactive CD4 TCRbeta sequences in blood dropped significantly in 5 of 8 subjects.

With 4 bases removed from V and 5 bases from J, the gap between germline ends came to 16 bases. Germline CDR1 reads SGHNT; CDR2 reads YYREEE (reference sequence). The CDR3 consists of 15 residues. Profiled with immunoSEQ multiplex PCR; TCRdb holds only in-frame clones, not every one. The repertoire includes about 20,000 clones, more than 65% of them detected once, and roughly 33% sits in the top ten. The specimen comprised CD8+ T cells from blood, sampled roughly 55 months after liver transplant. This TCR was recovered from a human patient who received a liver transplant. Some T cells may be provided by the graft donor. The chain is built from TRBV5-4 and TRBJ1-5, with D unresolved. CDR3 amino acids: CASSRTEGGDQPQHF. The DNA of the CDR3 is TGTGCCAGCAGCCGAACGGAGGGCGGGGATCAGCCCCAGCATTTT.